The T cell receptor (beta chain) under discussion was sequenced for a study of radiotherapy plus CTLA-4 blockade in lung cancer (dated by TCRdb to the late 2010s). For context, the study as a whole: Objective responses were observed in approximately 17% of enrolled patients, and disease control was achieved in approximately 29%. What the work shows at the level of the full study, not this receptor alone: After treatment with radiotherapy and ipilimumab, TCR clones that came from tumors expanded in the peripheral blood. The strongest predictors of response, as reported, were early dynamic changes in blood T cell clones along with a rise in serum interferon-beta after radiation.

In regard to this clone: Its antigen is still unknown. Qualities for individual bases were not recorded, and no much larger clone is one base off.

Trimming at the junction amounts to 6 bases on V and 0 bases on J, and the germline ends lie 11 bases apart. CDR1 and CDR2 are read off the germline V gene as KGHSH and LQKENI. The CDR3 numbers 15 residues from cysteine through phenylalanine. Solely the CDR3 DNA is kept, with 45 bases framed from the first base. Libraries were constructed by the immunoSEQ multiplex PCR assay. Sourced from immuneACCESS, this table was stored by TCRdb with only in-frame sequences that have V and J called. A share of the clones is absent; for the studies checked, an unresolved V gene accounts for under half, and the remainder has no known explanation. Present in this sample are tens of thousands of clones, more than 70% of which were seen just once. The ten most abundant clones make up 7.8% of the sample. The study evaluated CTLA-4 blockade (ipilimumab) given together with focal radiation therapy in patients who had chemo-refractory metastatic non-small-cell lung cancer.

The origin of this receptor is a human donor with non-small cell lung cancer whose response to radiotherapy plus ipilimumab could not be evaluated. The starting material was peripheral blood, obtained from a patient treated with radiotherapy plus ipilimumab. The chain was built from TRBV18 and TRBJ2-2; TRBD2 is a weak D gene call, 5 bases matching. The bases are TGTGCCAGCTCCCACGGACTGTCGAACACCGGGGAGCTGTTTTTT. Translated, this is CASSHGLSNTGELFF.